A selection of T cell receptor beta chains follows, all from one sample in a study of T cell responses to AZD1222 COVID-19 vaccine. Sequenced by immunoSEQ multiplex PCR; TCRdb stores in-frame clones only, minus some. The sample yields some 110,000 clones, roughly 88% seen once. This specimen was peripheral blood, taken on day 0 of AZD1222 vaccination. The source is an adult in good health. CDR3s include the opening cysteine and the closing phenylalanine or tryptophan. The D gene is left open where the match is weak.

d_call: TRBD1; v_call: TRBV5-1; j_call: TRBJ2-2; cdr3_aa: CASRRQGSNTGELFF; cdr3_nt: TGCGCCAGCAGACGACAGGGTTCGAACACCGGGGAGCTGTTTTTT
d_call: -; v_call: TRBV27; j_call: TRBJ2-5; cdr3_aa: CASSPWPPKETQYF; cdr3_nt: TGTGCCAGCAGCCCTTGGCCCCCGAAAGAGACCCAGTACTTC
d_call: TRBD1; v_call: TRBV18; j_call: TRBJ2-7; cdr3_aa: CASSPSDSTGGSYEQYF; cdr3_nt: TGTGCCAGCTCACCTTCGGACTCTACAGGGGGTTCCTACGAGCAGTACTTC
d_call: -; v_call: TRBV2; j_call: TRBJ2-5; cdr3_aa: CASSESGVPQETQYF; cdr3_nt: TGTGCCAGCAGTGAATCCGGGGTTCCTCAAGAGACCCAGTACTTC
d_call: -; v_call: TRBV28; j_call: TRBJ1-1; cdr3_aa: CASSLSRVEAFF; cdr3_nt: TGTGCCAGCAGTTTAAGCAGAGTTGAAGCTTTCTTT
d_call: -; v_call: TRBV7-6; j_call: TRBJ1-2; cdr3_aa: CASSPTPTVANYGYTF; cdr3_nt: TGTGCCAGCAGCCCGACTCCGACAGTAGCTAACTATGGCTACACCTTC
d_call: -; v_call: TRBV5-1; j_call: TRBJ1-2; cdr3_aa: CASSPDGGYGYTF; cdr3_nt: TGCGCCAGCAGCCCAGATGGCGGATATGGCTACACCTTC
d_call: TRBD2; v_call: TRBV30; j_call: TRBJ2-3; cdr3_aa: CAWSVAGLAGNTDTQYF; cdr3_nt: TGTGCCTGGAGTGTAGCGGGACTAGCGGGCAACACAGATACGCAGTATTTT
d_call: -; v_call: TRBV11-2; j_call: TRBJ1-2; cdr3_aa: CASSKDRSGSGYTF; cdr3_nt: TGTGCCAGCAGCAAAGACAGGAGTGGTAGTGGCTACACCTTC
d_call: -; v_call: TRBV25-1; j_call: TRBJ1-6; cdr3_aa: CATEARAVSGNSPLHF; cdr3_nt: TGTGCCACCGAGGCTCGGGCCGTATCAGGAAATTCACCCCTCCACTTT